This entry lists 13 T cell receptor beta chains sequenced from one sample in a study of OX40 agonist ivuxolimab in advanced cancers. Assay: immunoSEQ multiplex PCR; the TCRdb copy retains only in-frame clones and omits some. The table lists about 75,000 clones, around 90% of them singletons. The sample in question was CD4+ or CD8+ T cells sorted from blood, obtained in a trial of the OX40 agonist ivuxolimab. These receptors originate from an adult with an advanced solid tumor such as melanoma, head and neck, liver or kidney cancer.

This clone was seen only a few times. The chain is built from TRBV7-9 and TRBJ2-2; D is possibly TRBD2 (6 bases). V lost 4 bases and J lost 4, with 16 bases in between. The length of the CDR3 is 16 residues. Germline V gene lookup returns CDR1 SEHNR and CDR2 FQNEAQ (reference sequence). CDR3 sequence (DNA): TGTGCCAGCAGCTCCCCGGGACGGGAGTTCACCGGGGAGCTGTTTTTT. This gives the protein CASSSPGREFTGELFF.

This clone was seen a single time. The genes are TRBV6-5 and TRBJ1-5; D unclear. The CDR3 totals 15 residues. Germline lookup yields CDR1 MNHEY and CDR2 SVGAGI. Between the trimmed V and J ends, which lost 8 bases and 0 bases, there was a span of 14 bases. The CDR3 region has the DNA TGTGCCAGCCGTCCGGGGTTGAATAGCAATCAGCCCCAGCATTTT. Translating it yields CASRPGLNSNQPQHF.

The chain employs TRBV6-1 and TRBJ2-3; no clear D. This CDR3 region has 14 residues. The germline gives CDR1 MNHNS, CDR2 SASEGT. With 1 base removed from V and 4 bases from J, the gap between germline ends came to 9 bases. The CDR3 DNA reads TGTGCCAGCAGTGAAGAGGGTGGGGCAGATACGCAGTATTTT. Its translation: CASSEEGGADTQYF.

The CDR3 DNA sequence: TGTGCCAGCAGCTTATACAGGGACTCTGAAGCTTTCTTT. Translating gives CASSLYRDSEAFF. The V call is TRBV7-6, the J call TRBJ1-1; TRBD1 might be the D (6 bases). This CDR3 is 13 amino acids long. Germline V gene data show CDR1 as SGHVS and CDR2 as FNYEAQ. V was clipped by 2 bases and J by 6 bases, with 10 bases between them.

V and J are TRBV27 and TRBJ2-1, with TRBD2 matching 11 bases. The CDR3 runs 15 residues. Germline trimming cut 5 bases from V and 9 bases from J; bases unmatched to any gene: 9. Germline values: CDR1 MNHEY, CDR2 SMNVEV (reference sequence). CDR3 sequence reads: CASSPGLAAIFEQFF. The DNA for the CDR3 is TGTGCCAGCAGTCCGGGACTAGCGGCCATTTTTGAGCAGTTCTTC.

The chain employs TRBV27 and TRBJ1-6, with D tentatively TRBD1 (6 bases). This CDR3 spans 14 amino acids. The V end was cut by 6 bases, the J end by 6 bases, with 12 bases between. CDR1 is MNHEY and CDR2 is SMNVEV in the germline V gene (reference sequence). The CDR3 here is CASSGQTSNSPLHF. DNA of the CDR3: TGTGCCAGCAGCGGACAGACATCTAATTCACCCCTCCACTTT.

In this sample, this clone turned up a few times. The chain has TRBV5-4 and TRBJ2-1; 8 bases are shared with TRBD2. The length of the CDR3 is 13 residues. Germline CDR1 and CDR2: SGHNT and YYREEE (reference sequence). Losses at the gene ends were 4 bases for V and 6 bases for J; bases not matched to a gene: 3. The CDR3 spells CASSGGTSNEQFF. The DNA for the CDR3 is TGTGCCAGCAGCGGGGGGACTAGCAATGAGCAGTTCTTC.

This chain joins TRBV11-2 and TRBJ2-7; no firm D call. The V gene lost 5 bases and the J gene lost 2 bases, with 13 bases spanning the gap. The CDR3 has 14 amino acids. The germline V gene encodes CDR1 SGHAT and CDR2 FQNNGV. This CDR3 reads CASSGPGLPYEQYF. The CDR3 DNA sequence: TGTGCCAGCAGCGGACCGGGTCTCCCCTACGAGCAGTACTTC.

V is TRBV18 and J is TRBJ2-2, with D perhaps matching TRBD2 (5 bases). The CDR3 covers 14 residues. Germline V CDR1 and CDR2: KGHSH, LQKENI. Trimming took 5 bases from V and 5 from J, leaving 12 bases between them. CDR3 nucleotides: TGTGCCAGCTCAAGACGCCCGGGGACCGGGGAGCTGTTTTTT. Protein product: CASSRRPGTGELFF.

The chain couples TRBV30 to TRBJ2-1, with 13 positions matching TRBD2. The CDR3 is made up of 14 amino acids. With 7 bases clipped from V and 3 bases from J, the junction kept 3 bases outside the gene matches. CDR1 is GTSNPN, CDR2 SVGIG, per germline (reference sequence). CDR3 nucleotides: TGTGCCTCAACTAGCGGGAGGGGCTACAATGAGCAGTTCTTC. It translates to CASTSGRGYNEQFF.

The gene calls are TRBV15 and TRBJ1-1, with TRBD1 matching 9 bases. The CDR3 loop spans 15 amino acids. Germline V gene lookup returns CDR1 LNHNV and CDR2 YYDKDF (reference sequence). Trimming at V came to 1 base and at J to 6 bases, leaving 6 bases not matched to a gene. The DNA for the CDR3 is TGTGCCACCAGCAGAGGGGACAGGGTCGGTGCTGAAGCTTTCTTT. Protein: CATSRGDRVGAEAFF.

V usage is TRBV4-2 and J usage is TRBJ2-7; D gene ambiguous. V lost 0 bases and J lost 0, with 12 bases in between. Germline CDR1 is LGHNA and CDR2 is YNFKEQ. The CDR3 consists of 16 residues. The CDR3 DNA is TGTGCCAGCAGCCAAGATCAGGTGGATTTCTCCTACGAGCAGTACTTC. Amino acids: CASSQDQVDFSYEQYF.

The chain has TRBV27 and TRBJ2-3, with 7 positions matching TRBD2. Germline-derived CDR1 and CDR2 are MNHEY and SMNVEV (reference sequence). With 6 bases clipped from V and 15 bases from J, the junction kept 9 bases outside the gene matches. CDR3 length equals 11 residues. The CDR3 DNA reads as TGTGCCAGCAGAAGTGGGGGGAGGGCCTATTTT. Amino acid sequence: CASRSGGRAYF.